This TCR beta chain was identified during a study of cytomegalovirus exposure and HLA in healthy donors. General study findings and limits: Under in vitro conditions, three CMV-associated chains were confirmed as specific for CMV antigens. Altogether, some 160 TCR beta chains were recorded as cytomegalovirus-associated.

With regard to this clone: Its antigen is currently unknown.

The protocol was immunoSEQ multiplex PCR, while the TCRdb copy is restricted to in-frame clones and leaves out a portion. The sample includes more than 150,000 clones, roughly 91% seen only once; the top ten take approximately 3%. Germline CDR1 reads SGHRS; CDR2 reads YFSETQ. The CDR3 is 15 residues long. The V segment lost 4 bases and the J segment 6 bases; nucleotides outside the gene matches: 7. The V and J genes are TRBV5-1 and TRBJ2-3; 11 nucleotides line up with TRBD1. This receptor was identified in a man between 18 and 35 years old in good health and CMV-seronegative. The sample taken for sequencing was PBMCs. For the CDR3, the DNA is TGCGCCAGCAGCCCTTGGACAGGGGGCGCGGATACGCAGTATTTT. Translation gives CASSPWTGGADTQYF.